This T cell receptor beta chain was observed in a study of resident and recirculating memory T cells in vitiligo. Study summary: Samples were epidermis from two lesional and two nonlesional sites, plus PBMCs. Whole samples, not sorted cells, were homogenized and used for genomic DNA extraction.

As to this clone: Its antigen remains unknown.

Stable patients also lacked confetti depigmentation, a sign of active vitiligo. Here immunoSEQ multiplex PCR was the method, and the copy in TCRdb shows in-frame clones only, minus some. Seen here are 40,000 to 50,000 clones, nearly 95% observed once, and the top ten hold roughly 4.7%. The CDR3 is 16 amino acids. Study conclusions and caveats: TCR sequences were not conserved across biopsy sites or patients.

Sequencing was carried out using blood. The chain employs TRBV1 and TRBJ2-3; TRBD2 is taken as the D call from the table, unchecked against the DNA. TRBV1 is shown as a pseudogene. This TCR was sampled from a male donor with vitiligo. CDR3: CTSSRAPGGPGDTQYF. The CDR3 DNA follows: TGCACCAGCAGCAGAGCGCCGGGGGGGCCAGGAGATACGCAGTATTTT.